This is a list of T cell receptor beta chains from one sample in a study of blood T cell repertoires in COVID-19. Method: immunoSEQ multiplex PCR; TCRdb's copy keeps in-frame clones and lacks some. The table records a few hundred thousand clones, 87% of them present only once. The sample comprised PBMCs or T cells enriched from blood (not recorded which). The receptors stem from a young woman who had recovered from COVID-19. The CDR3 runs from the conserved cysteine through the conserved F or W. Each record gives: J gene, clone size, V gene, D gene, CDR3 DNA, CDR3 protein. D genes are given only for firm matches. Not every row has a clone size; where given, it reads once, few, many or a size class.

TRBJ2-1 NA TRBV7-2 TRBD2 TGTGCCAGCAGCTTATCCGCGGGGGCCTACAATGAGCAGTTCTTC CASSLSAGAYNEQFF
TRBJ2-1 few TRBV5-3 NA TGTGCCAGAAGCCCGCAAGAGGATGAGCAGTTCTTC CARSPQEDEQFF
TRBJ1-1 NA TRBV6-5 NA TGTGCCAGCAGTTACTCTTCCGGGGGAAGCACTGAAGCTTTCTTT CASSYSSGGSTEAFF
TRBJ2-5 NA TRBV24-1 TRBD2 TGTGCCACCACAGGGGATCTGGGTAGCGGGGGGGATCAAGAGACCCAGTACTTC CATTGDLGSGGDQETQYF
TRBJ2-7 NA TRBV6-5 TRBD1 TGTGCCAGCGGCAGGACAGGGGGTACCTACGAGCAGTACTTC CASGRTGGTYEQYF
TRBJ2-1 once TRBV7-8 TRBD1 TGTGCCAGCAGCAGGGGACAGGGGGTCTACAATGAGCAGTTCTTC CASSRGQGVYNEQFF
TRBJ1-2 NA TRBV30 NA TGTGCCTGGAGTGAACAGACTAACTATGGCTACACCTTC CAWSEQTNYGYTF
TRBJ1-5 once TRBV10-3 NA TGTGCCATCAGTAAGGGAGTAAATCAGCCCCAGCATTTT CAISKGVNQPQHF
TRBJ1-3 few TRBV18 NA TGTGCCAGCTCACCGAGCTCTAACAGGCGATCCTCTGGAAACACCATATATTTT CASSPSSNRRSSGNTIYF
TRBJ1-2 NA TRBV5-1 NA TGCGCCAGCAGCTTGGAGGGGTCGAGGGGCTACACCTTC CASSLEGSRGYTF
TRBJ1-1 NA TRBV4-2 NA TGTGCCAGCAGCCAAGATCAGGCCGCTCTGAACACTGAAGCTTTCTTT CASSQDQAALNTEAFF
TRBJ2-2 NA TRBV3-1/TRBV3-2 TRBD2 TGTGCCAGCAGCCTTACTAGCGGGGCGAACACCGGGGAGCTGTTTTTT CASSLTSGANTGELFF
TRBJ1-6 NA TRBV18 TRBD1 TGTGCCAGCTCACCGCTCGACAGGGATGGTAATTCACCCCTCCACTTT CASSPLDRDGNSPLHF
TRBJ1-5 NA TRBV19 TRBD1 TGTGCCAGTAGTATTAAACAGGGGGGCGGTCAGCCCCAGCATTTT CASSIKQGGGQPQHF
TRBJ1-2 NA TRBV5-6 TRBD1 TGTGCCAGCAGCTACACAGGGGGCGACGGCTACACCTTC CASSYTGGDGYTF
TRBJ1-2 NA TRBV5-4 NA TGTGCCAGCAGCTTAGAGAGGGCCTATGGCTACACCTTC CASSLERAYGYTF
TRBJ1-6 NA TRBV6-2/TRBV6-3 TRBD1 TGTGCCAGCAGTTACCAGGGGGCCTATAATTCACCCCTCCACTTT CASSYQGAYNSPLHF
TRBJ2-3 NA TRBV4-1 NA TGCGCCAGCAGCCAAGTAGTTACCACAGATACGCAGTATTTT CASSQVVTTDTQYF
TRBJ1-3 NA TRBV30 NA TGTGCCTGGAATAGCAACTCTGGAAACACCATATATTTT CAWNSNSGNTIYF
TRBJ1-2 NA TRBV18 NA TGTGCCAGCTCACCACGAATCGGGGGAGCATTGTACTATGGCTACACCTTC CASSPRIGGALYYGYTF
TRBJ1-5 NA TRBV19 TRBD1 TGTGCCAGTAGTACGGACAGGGGAAAGGGTCAGCCCCAGCATTTT CASSTDRGKGQPQHF
TRBJ1-2 NA TRBV5-1 NA TGCGCCAGCAGCGAGACAGCTAAATATGGCTACACCTTC CASSETAKYGYTF
TRBJ1-2 NA TRBV19 TRBD1 TGTGCCAGTAGTATAGATACCGGGACAGGGGTTACCTATGGCTACACCTTC CASSIDTGTGVTYGYTF
TRBJ2-1 NA TRBV30 TRBD2 TGTGCCTGGAGTGAGGTTAGCGGGGGGGCTTGGAATGAGCAGTTCTTC CAWSEVSGGAWNEQFF
TRBJ1-6 NA TRBV6-5 NA TGTGCCAGCAGTTACAGTCAGGCAGGATCCAATTCACCCCTCCACTTT CASSYSQAGSNSPLHF
TRBJ1-1 NA TRBV4-1 TRBD1 TGCGCCAGCAGCCACGCCCGGGACAGGGTGGACACTGAAGCTTTCTTT CASSHARDRVDTEAFF
TRBJ2-7 once TRBV27 TRBD1 TGTGCCAGCAGTTCACCGGGACAGGGGGCCGGGGAGCAGTACTTC CASSSPGQGAGEQYF
TRBJ2-7 NA TRBV27 NA TGTGCCAGCAGTTCCTCTCCTCCGGGAAGAACCTACGAGCAGTACTTC CASSSSPPGRTYEQYF
TRBJ1-4 NA TRBV19 NA TGTGCCAGTAGCACCCCAAGGCACGCAAGGAGTGAAAAACTGTTTTTT CASSTPRHARSEKLFF
TRBJ2-1 once TRBV5-1 TRBD2 TGCGCCAGCAGCTTGTTGACTAGCGCTATATCCTACAATGAGCAGTTCTTC CASSLLTSAISYNEQFF